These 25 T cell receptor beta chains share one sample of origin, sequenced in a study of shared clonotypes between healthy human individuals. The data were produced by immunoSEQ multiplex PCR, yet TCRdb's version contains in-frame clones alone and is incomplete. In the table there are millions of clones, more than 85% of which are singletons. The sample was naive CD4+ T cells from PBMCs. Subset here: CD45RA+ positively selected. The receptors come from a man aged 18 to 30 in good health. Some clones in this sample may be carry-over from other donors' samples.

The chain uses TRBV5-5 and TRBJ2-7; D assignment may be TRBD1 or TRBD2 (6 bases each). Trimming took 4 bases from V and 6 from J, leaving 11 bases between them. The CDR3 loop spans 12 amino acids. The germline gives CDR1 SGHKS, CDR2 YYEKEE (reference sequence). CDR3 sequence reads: CASSREGGEQYF. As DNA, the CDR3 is TGTGCCAGCAGCAGAGAGGGGGGCGAGCAGTACTTC.

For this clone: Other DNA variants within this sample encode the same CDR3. The CDR3 sequence: CASSPRNEQFF. CDR3 nucleotides: TGTGCCAGCAGCCCCCGGAATGAGCAGTTCTTC. This rearrangement joins TRBV7-9 to TRBJ2-1; D remains ambiguous. CDR1 and CDR2 (germline): SEHNR, FQNEAQ (reference sequence). CDR3 length equals 11 residues. V lost 5 bases and J lost 7, with 6 bases in between.

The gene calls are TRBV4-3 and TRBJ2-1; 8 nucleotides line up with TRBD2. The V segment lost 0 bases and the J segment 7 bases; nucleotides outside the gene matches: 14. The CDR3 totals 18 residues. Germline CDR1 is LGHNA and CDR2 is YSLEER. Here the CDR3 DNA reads TGCGCCAGCAGCCAAGATGAACCGCGGGGGGCGCTGGTAAATGAGCAGTTCTTC. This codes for CASSQDEPRGALVNEQFF.

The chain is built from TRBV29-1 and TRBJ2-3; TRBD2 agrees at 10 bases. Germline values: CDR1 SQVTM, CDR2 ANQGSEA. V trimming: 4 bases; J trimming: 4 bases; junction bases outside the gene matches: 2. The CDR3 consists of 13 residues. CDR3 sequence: CSVGGTSADTQYF. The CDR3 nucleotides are TGCAGCGTTGGCGGGACTAGCGCAGATACGCAGTATTTT.

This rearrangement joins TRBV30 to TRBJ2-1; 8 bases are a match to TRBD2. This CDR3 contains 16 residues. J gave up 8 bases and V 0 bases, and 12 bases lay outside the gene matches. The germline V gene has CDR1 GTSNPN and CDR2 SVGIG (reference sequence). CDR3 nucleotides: TGTGCCTGGAGTGTAGGGTGGACGGGAGGGCTCTATGAGCAGTTCTTC. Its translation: CAWSVGWTGGLYEQFF.

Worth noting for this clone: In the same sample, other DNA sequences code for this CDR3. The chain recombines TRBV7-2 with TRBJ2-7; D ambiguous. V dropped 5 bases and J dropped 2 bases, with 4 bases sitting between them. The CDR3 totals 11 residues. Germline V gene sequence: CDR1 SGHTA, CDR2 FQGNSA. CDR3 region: CASSLTYEQYF. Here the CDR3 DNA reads TGTGCCAGCAGCCTCACCTACGAGCAGTACTTC.

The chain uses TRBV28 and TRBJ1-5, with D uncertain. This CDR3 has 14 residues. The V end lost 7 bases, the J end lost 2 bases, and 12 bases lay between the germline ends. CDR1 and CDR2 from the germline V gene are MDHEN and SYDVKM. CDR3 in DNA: TGTGCCAGCACCCCGTCGGGTCGCAATCAGCCCCAGCATTTT. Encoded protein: CASTPSGRNQPQHF.

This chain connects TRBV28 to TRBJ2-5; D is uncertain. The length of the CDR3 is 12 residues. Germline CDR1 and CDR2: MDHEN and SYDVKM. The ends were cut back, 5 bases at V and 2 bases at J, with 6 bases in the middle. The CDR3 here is CASSPLQETQYF. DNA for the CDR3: TGTGCCAGCAGTCCTCTTCAAGAGACCCAGTACTTC.

The CDR3 region is CASSPPAGIAEAFF. CDR3 DNA sequence: TGTGCCAGCAGCCCTCCGGCCGGTATCGCTGAAGCTTTCTTT. The chain employs TRBV7-9 and TRBJ1-1; D not certain. The CDR3 consists of 14 residues. Germline V gene sequence: CDR1 SEHNR, CDR2 FQNEAQ (reference sequence). Trimming took off 5 bases at V and 6 bases at J, with 16 bases between the two ends. The variable domain in full, completed from reference TRBV7-9 and TRBJ1-1, reads DTGVSQNPRHKITKRGQNVTFRCDPISEHNRLYWYRQTLGQGPEFLTYFQNEAQLEKSRLLSDRFSAERPKGSFSTLEIQRTEQGDSAMYLCASSPPAGIAEAFFGQGTRLTVV.

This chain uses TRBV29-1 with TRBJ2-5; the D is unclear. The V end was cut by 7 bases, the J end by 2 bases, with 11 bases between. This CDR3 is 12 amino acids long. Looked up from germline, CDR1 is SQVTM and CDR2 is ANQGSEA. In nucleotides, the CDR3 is TGCAGCGGGTTGGCGGTTCAAGAGACCCAGTACTTC. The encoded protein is CSGLAVQETQYF.

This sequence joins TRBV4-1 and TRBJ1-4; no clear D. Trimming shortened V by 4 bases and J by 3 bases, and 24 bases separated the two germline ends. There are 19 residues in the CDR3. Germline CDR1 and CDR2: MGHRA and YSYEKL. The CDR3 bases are TGCGCCAGCAGCCCACACTCGGACGGAAGGGTGGGTTCTAATGAAAAACTGTTTTTT. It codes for CASSPHSDGRVGSNEKLFF.

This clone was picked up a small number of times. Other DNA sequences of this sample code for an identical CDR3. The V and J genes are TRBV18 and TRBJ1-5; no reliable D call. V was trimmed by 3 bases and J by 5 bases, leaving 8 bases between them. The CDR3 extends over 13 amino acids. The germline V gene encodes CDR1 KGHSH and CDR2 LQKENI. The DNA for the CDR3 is TGTGCCAGCTCACCCGACGGGGATCAGCCCCAGCATTTT. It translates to CASSPDGDQPQHF.

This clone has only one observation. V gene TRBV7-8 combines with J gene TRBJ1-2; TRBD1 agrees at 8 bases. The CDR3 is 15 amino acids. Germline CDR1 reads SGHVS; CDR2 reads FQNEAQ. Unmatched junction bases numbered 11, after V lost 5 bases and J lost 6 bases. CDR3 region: CASSLPGQGSNGYTF. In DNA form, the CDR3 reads TGTGCCAGCAGCCTTCCTGGACAGGGATCAAATGGCTACACCTTC. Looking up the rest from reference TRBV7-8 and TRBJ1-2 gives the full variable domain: GAGVSQSPRYKVAKRGQDVALRCDPISGHVSLFWYQQALGQGPEFLTYFQNEAQLDKSGLPSDRFFAERPEGSVSTLKIQRTQQEDSAVYLCASSLPGQGSNGYTFGSGTRLTVV.

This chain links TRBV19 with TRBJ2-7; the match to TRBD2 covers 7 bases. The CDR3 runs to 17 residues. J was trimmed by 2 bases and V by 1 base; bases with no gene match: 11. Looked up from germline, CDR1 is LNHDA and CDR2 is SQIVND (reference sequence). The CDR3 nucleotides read TGTGCCAGTAGTATAGCTGCTAGCGGTACCTCCACCTACGAGCAGTACTTC. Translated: CASSIAASGTSTYEQYF.

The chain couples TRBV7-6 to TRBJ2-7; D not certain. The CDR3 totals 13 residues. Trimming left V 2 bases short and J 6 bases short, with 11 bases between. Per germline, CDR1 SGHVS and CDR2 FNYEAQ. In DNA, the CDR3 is TGTGCCAGCAGCTTATCCTTAGGTGGCGAGCAGTACTTC. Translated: CASSLSLGGEQYF.

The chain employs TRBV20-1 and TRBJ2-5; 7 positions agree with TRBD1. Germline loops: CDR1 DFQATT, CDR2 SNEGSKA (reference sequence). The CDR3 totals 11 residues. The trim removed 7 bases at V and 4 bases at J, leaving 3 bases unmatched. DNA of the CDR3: TGCAGTGAGGGGGACAGAGAGACCCAGTACTTC. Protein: CSEGDRETQYF.

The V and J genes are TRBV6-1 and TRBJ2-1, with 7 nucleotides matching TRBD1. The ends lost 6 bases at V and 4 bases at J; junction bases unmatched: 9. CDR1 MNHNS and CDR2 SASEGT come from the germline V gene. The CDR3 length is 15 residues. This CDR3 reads CASSPGTETYNEQFF. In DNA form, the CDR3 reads TGTGCCAGCAGCCCCGGGACAGAGACTTACAATGAGCAGTTCTTC.

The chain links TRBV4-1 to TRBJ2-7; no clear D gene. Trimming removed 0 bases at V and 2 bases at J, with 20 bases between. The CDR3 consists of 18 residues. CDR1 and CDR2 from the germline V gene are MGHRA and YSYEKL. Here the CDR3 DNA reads TGCGCCAGCAGCCAAGATATCCCCCGGGCTAGTCTCGCCTACGAGCAGTACTTC. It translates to CASSQDIPRASLAYEQYF.

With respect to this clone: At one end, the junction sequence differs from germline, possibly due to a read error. This chain's CDR3 is CSVEGGRERIF. CDR3 bases: TGCAGCGTTGAAGGCGGGAGGGAAAGGATCTTC. This chain joins TRBV29-1 and TRBJ2-1; TRBD2 aligns across 9 bases. Germline assignment: CDR1 SQVTM and CDR2 ANQGSEA. The CDR3 has 11 residues.

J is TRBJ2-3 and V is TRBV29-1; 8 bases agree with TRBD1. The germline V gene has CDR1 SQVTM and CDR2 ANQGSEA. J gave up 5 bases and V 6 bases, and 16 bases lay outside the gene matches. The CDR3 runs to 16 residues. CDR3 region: CSVEPYPGQGQDTQYF. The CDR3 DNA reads TGCAGCGTCGAACCCTACCCTGGACAGGGACAAGATACGCAGTATTTT.

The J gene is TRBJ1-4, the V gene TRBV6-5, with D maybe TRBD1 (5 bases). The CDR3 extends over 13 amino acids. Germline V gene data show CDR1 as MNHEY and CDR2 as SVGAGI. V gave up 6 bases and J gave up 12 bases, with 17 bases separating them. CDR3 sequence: CASRRPGGVQLFF. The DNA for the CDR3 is TGTGCCAGCAGGCGGCCCGGGGGTGTACAACTGTTTTTT.

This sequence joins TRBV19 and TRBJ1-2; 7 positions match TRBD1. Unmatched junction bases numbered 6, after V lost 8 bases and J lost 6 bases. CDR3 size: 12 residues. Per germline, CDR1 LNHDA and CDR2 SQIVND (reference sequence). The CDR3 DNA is TGTGCCAGTGGGACAGCACCTAATGGCTACACCTTC. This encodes CASGTAPNGYTF.

The CDR3 bases are TGTGCCAGCAGTTTATCCTCCCGGCCTAGCGGTTACAATGAGCAGTTCTTC. It codes for CASSLSSRPSGYNEQFF. This chain uses TRBV28 with TRBJ2-1; 7 bases align to TRBD2. From germline, CDR1 is MDHEN and CDR2 SYDVKM. The CDR3 runs 17 residues. Trimming removed 1 base from V and 4 bases from J; junction bases left unmatched: 10.

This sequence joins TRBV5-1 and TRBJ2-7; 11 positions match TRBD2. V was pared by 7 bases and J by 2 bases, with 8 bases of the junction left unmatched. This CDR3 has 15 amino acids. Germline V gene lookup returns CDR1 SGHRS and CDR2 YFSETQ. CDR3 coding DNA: TGCGCCAGCGGCCTGGGACTAGCGGAACCCTACGAGCAGTACTTC. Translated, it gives CASGLGLAEPYEQYF. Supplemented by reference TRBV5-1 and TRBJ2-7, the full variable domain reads KAGVTQTPRYLIKTRGQQVTLSCSPISGHRSVSWYQQTPGQGLQFLFEYFSETQRNKGNFPGRFSGRQFSNSRSEMNVSTLELGDSALYLCASGLGLAEPYEQYFGPGTRLTVT.

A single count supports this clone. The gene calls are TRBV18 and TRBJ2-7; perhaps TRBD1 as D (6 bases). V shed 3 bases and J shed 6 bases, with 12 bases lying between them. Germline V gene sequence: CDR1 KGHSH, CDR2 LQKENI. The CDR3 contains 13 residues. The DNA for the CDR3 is TGTGCCAGCTCACCCGATGGGGGCGCCGAGCAGTACTTC. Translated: CASSPDGGAEQYF.